The 27 T cell receptor beta chains given below trace back to one sample, sequenced in a study of blood T cell repertoires in COVID-19. Sequencing used immunoSEQ multiplex PCR; TCRdb keeps in-frame clones, though not all of them. The profile shows about 370,000 clones, 89% of them singletons. Sequencing was performed on peripheral blood. Receptors were obtained from a woman younger than 45 with COVID-19, enrolled during active disease.

This clone was observed a handful of times. This chain uses TRBV10-1 with TRBJ2-7; 9 nucleotides agree with TRBD1. V lost 2 bases, J lost 6 bases, and 11 bases stayed unmatched. CDR3 length: 16 residues. Germline assignment: CDR1 WNHNN and CDR2 SYGVQD (reference sequence). In DNA, the CDR3 is TGCGCCAGCAGTGAGGTAAGAGGACAGGGGCCTCGCGAGCAGTACGTC. Its translation is CASSEVRGQGPREQYV.

This clone has a single count. The chain joins TRBV28 to TRBJ1-2; perhaps TRBD1 as D (5 bases). Trimming pared 5 bases from V and 8 bases from J, leaving 15 bases between. The CDR3 consists of 13 residues. CDR1 and CDR2 from the germline V gene are MDHEN and SYDVKM. The chain's CDR3 is CASSIGTEGGYTF. For the CDR3, the DNA is TGTGCCAGCAGTATCGGGACGGAGGGGGGCTACACCTTC.

The CDR3, as DNA: TGTGCCAGCAGTTACTCGACACGGGGAACTCGGAATCAGCCCCAGCATTTT. This gives the protein CASSYSTRGTRNQPQHF. The chain employs TRBV6-2 or TRBV6-3 and TRBJ1-5; no reliable D call. The CDR3 extends over 17 amino acids. CDR1 and CDR2 (germline): MNHEY, SVGEGT. V lost 0 bases and J lost 4, with 16 bases in between.

The gene calls are TRBV6-2 or TRBV6-3 and TRBJ2-2, with D tentatively TRBD1 (6 bases). Trimming stripped 6 bases from V and 3 bases from J, with 20 bases between. There are 17 residues in the CDR3. Per germline, CDR1 MNHEY and CDR2 SVGEGT. The CDR3, as DNA: TGTGCCAGCAGCCCAGGACCCACAGGGATGGACACCGGGGAGCTGTTTTTT. It codes for CASSPGPTGMDTGELFF.

The chain carries TRBV2 and TRBJ1-1, with D unresolved. Germline CDR1 SNHLY, CDR2 FYNNEI. The germline V and J ends were trimmed by 9 bases and 11 bases, with 28 bases remaining between them. This CDR3 spans 15 amino acids. The CDR3 coding sequence is TGTGCCAGTGTCCCCGGACGAGGGTTGGGTCTCGACGCTTTCTTT. Its protein product is CASVPGRGLGLDAFF. The whole variable domain, remainder taken from reference TRBV2 and TRBJ1-1, is EPEVTQTPSHQVTQMGQEVILRCVPISNHLYFYWYRQILGQKVEFLVSFYNNEISEKSEIFDDQFSVERPDGSNFTLKIRSTKLEDSAMYFCASVPGRGLGLDAFFGQGTRLTVV.

The chain has TRBV2 and TRBJ2-7; D might be TRBD2 (5 bases). The CDR3 length is 12 residues. The ends were cut back, 10 bases at V and 1 base at J, with 11 bases in the middle. The germline V gene has CDR1 SNHLY and CDR2 FYNNEI. DNA of the CDR3: TGTGCCACGGGGTACACTTCCTACGAGCAGTACTTC. This sequence encodes CATGYTSYEQYF.

V is TRBV23-1 and J is TRBJ2-7; TRBD1 matches at 10 bases. TRBV23-1 belongs to the ORF category, with a function that is uncertain. The ends lost 6 bases at V and 3 bases at J; junction bases unmatched: 14. CDR3 length: 17 amino acids. The CDR3 loop reads CASSLTGTGVSGYEQYV. CDR3 bases: TGCGCCAGCAGCCTAACCGGGACAGGGGTTAGTGGCTACGAGCAGTACGTC.

The chain couples TRBV7-2 to TRBJ1-5; 8 bases match TRBD1. From germline, CDR1 is SGHTA and CDR2 FQGNSA. J was trimmed by 1 base and V by 1 base; bases with no gene match: 12. The CDR3 has 19 residues. CDR3 sequence (DNA): TGTGCCAGCAGCTTAGAAGGCAGGGGGCGCGGGAGAAGCAATCAGCCCCAGCATTTT. Translation: CASSLEGRGRGRSNQPQHF.

This clone was counted between two and nine times. The rearrangement joins TRBV19 to TRBJ1-2; tentative D call: TRBD1 (6 bases). V lost 6 bases to trimming and J lost 0 bases, with 17 bases between them. The CDR3 consists of 16 residues. Germline loops: CDR1 LNHDA, CDR2 SQIVND (reference sequence). In DNA, the CDR3 is TGTGCCAGTAGCTCCTGGACAGTCCAATCTAACTATGGCTACACCTTC. Residues: CASSSWTVQSNYGYTF.

The chain is built from TRBV18 and TRBJ2-7, with a possible D match to TRBD1 (5 bases). This CDR3 region has 17 residues. The germline CDR1 and CDR2 sequences are KGHSH and LQKENI. Trimming left V 0 bases short and J 2 bases short, with 17 bases between. The chain's CDR3 is CASSPPPPKGRPYEQYV. As DNA, the CDR3 is TGTGCCAGCTCACCACCACCACCTAAGGGGCGTCCCTACGAGCAGTACGTC.

The rearrangement joins TRBV7-8 to TRBJ2-5; D is perhaps TRBD2 (5 bases). Germline V gene lookup returns CDR1 SGHVS and CDR2 FQNEAQ. CDR3 size: 15 residues. V lost 2 bases to trimming and J lost 1 base, with 11 bases between them. In DNA form, the CDR3 reads TGTGCCAGCAGCTTAAGTACGACTATCCAAGAGACCCAGTACTTC. Residues: CASSLSTTIQETQYF.

The V gene is TRBV28, the J gene TRBJ1-4; perhaps TRBD1 as D (6 bases). The germline V and J ends were trimmed by 4 bases and 0 bases, with 12 bases remaining between them. The CDR3 extends over 16 amino acids. Per germline, CDR1 MDHEN and CDR2 SYDVKM. CDR3 bases: TGTGCCAGCAGTTCACCAGGACAGACAACTAATGAAAAACTGTTTTTT. Residues: CASSSPGQTTNEKLFF. Full variable domain (outside the CDR3, taken from reference TRBV28 and TRBJ1-4): DVKVTQSSRYLVKRTGEKVFLECVQDMDHENMFWYRQDPGLGLRLIYFSYDVKMKEKGDIPEGYSVSREKKERFSLILESASTNQTSMYLCASSSPGQTTNEKLFFGSGTQLSVL.

V and J are TRBV29-1 and TRBJ2-1, with TRBD2 matching 15 bases. The CDR3 extends over 15 amino acids. J was trimmed by 7 bases and V by 6 bases; bases with no gene match: 7. The germline V gene has CDR1 SQVTM and CDR2 ANQGSEA. The chain's CDR3 is CSVAGTSGRRNEQFF. CDR3 DNA sequence: TGCAGCGTGGCTGGGACTAGCGGGAGGAGGAATGAGCAGTTCTTC.

This chain links TRBV6-5 with TRBJ2-2; possibly TRBD2 for D (6 bases). Trimming pared 0 bases from V and 5 bases from J, leaving 10 bases between. The CDR3 runs 15 residues. CDR1 is MNHEY, CDR2 SVGAGI, per germline. In DNA, the CDR3 is TGTGCCAGCAGTTACTCGTGGACTAAAACCGGGGAGCTGTTTTTT. Amino acid sequence: CASSYSWTKTGELFF.

The chain combines TRBV24-1 with TRBJ1-3; a possible D gene is TRBD1 (5 bases). V lost 7 bases and J 2 bases, leaving 8 bases between the germline ends. CDR3 length equals 13 residues. CDR1 is KGHDR, CDR2 SFDVKD, per germline. The CDR3, as DNA: TGTGCCACCAGCGGGGGGGCTGGAAACACCATATATTTT. Residues: CATSGGAGNTIYF.

V is TRBV4-3 and J is TRBJ2-7; possibly TRBD1 for D (7 bases). CDR3 size: 15 residues. Per the germline V gene, CDR1 is LGHNA and CDR2 is YSLEER. The V and J ends lost 2 bases and 7 bases respectively, with 18 bases between them. CDR3 loop: CASSQSQGGGWEQYF. The CDR3 coding sequence is TGCGCCAGCAGCCAAAGCCAGGGGGGTGGTTGGGAGCAGTACTTC.

The chain has TRBV9 and TRBJ2-5; 7 positions agree with TRBD2. The CDR3 consists of 14 residues. The trim removed 5 bases at V and 2 bases at J, leaving 6 bases unmatched. The germline V gene has CDR1 SGDLS and CDR2 YYNGEE. CDR3 nucleotide sequence: TGTGCCAGCAGTGGGGGGAGGGTGCAAGAGACCCAGTACTTC. It encodes CASSGGRVQETQYF. Variable domain in full (rest from reference TRBV9 and TRBJ2-5): DSGVTQTPKHLITATGQRVTLRCSPRSGDLSVYWYQQSLDQGLQFLIQYYNGEERAKGNILERFSAQQFPDLHSELNLSSLELGDSALYFCASSGGRVQETQYFGPGTRLLVL.

The rearrangement links TRBV25-1 to TRBJ1-2, with D tentatively TRBD1 (5 bases). CDR3 length: 14 amino acids. Germline CDR1 MGHDK, CDR2 SYGVNS. V was cut by 0 bases and J by 4 bases, with 9 bases left in between. The CDR3 loop is CASSEYGGTYGYTF. CDR3 in DNA: TGTGCCAGCAGTGAATATGGGGGGACCTATGGCTACACCTTC.

V gene TRBV4-3 combines with J gene TRBJ1-5; a possible D gene is TRBD1 (5 bases). CDR1 and CDR2 (germline): LGHNA, YSLEER. V was shortened by 4 bases and J by 5 bases, with 12 bases between the two germline ends. This CDR3 comprises 14 residues. The CDR3 sequence is CASSPVARDQPQHF. In DNA form, the CDR3 reads TGCGCCAGCAGCCCAGTTGCCAGGGATCAGCCCCAGCATTTT.

The V and J genes are TRBV25-1 and TRBJ1-2, with 8 bases lining up with TRBD1. Trimming took 5 bases from V and 2 from J; bases not matched to a gene: 7. Germline CDR1 reads MGHDK; CDR2 reads SYGVNS. This CDR3 is 15 amino acids long. CDR3 in amino acids: CASSSRQGSNYGYTF. The CDR3 DNA follows: TGTGCCAGCAGTAGTCGACAGGGGTCCAACTATGGCTACACCTTC.

The chain is built from TRBV11-2 and TRBJ2-7; 8 bases match TRBD2. In germline, CDR1 is SGHAT, CDR2 FQNNGV. The CDR3 is 15 amino acids. Losses at the gene ends were 6 bases for V and 2 bases for J; bases not matched to a gene: 9. The CDR3 coding sequence is TGTGCCAGCAGACACCCCGGGGGGGCCACCTACGAGCAGTACTTC. Amino acid sequence: CASRHPGGATYEQYF. Drawing the rest from reference TRBV11-2 and TRBJ2-7, the complete variable domain is EAGVAQSPRYKIIEKRQSVAFWCNPISGHATLYWYQQILGQGPKLLIQFQNNGVVDDSQLPKDRFSAERLKGVDSTLKIQPAKLEDSAVYLCASRHPGGATYEQYFGPGTRLTVT.

The chain links TRBV27 to TRBJ1-2; 9 bases map to TRBD1. The CDR3 is 13 residues long. The germline gives CDR1 MNHEY, CDR2 SMNVEV (reference sequence). Losses at the gene ends were 6 bases for V and 6 bases for J; bases not matched to a gene: 5. CDR3 in amino acids: CASRVTGGHGYTF. The CDR3 region has the DNA TGTGCCAGCAGAGTAACAGGGGGCCATGGCTACACCTTC.

The chain joins TRBV11-2 to TRBJ1-6; 11 positions match TRBD1. J gave up 11 bases and V 5 bases, and 8 bases lay outside the gene matches. Germline lookup yields CDR1 SGHAT and CDR2 FQNNGV. CDR3 length equals 15 residues. The DNA for the CDR3 is TGTGCCAGCAGCCATCCCGGGACAGGGGGTGCACCCCTCCACTTT. Protein sequence: CASSHPGTGGAPLHF.

The rearrangement uses TRBV5-1 and TRBJ2-1; tentative D call: TRBD2 (6 bases). V shed 2 bases and J shed 6 bases, with 12 bases lying between them. CDR3 length: 14 amino acids. Germline CDR1 is SGHRS and CDR2 is YFSETQ. For the CDR3, the DNA is TGCGCCAGCAGCTTAGCGGGCGCCCTCAATGAGCAGTTCTTC. Protein product: CASSLAGALNEQFF.

Here the CDR3 DNA reads TGTGCCAGCAGTTACGGGGGACTAGCGGGAGCCAGTCAGCAGTTCTTC. As protein: CASSYGGLAGASQQFF. V is TRBV6-2 or TRBV6-3 and J is TRBJ2-1; TRBD2 matches at 14 bases. This CDR3 is 16 amino acids long. V lost 2 bases to trimming and J lost 11 bases; unmatched junction nucleotides: 8. Germline CDR1 MNHEY, CDR2 SVGEGT.

V usage is TRBV11-2 and J usage is TRBJ1-4, with no clear D. From germline, CDR1 is SGHAT and CDR2 FQNNGV. The CDR3 extends over 15 amino acids. V lost 6 bases and J 1 base, leaving 12 bases between the germline ends. The CDR3 bases are TGTGCCAGCAGTCGAACAGTAAGAACTAATGAAAAACTGTTTTTT. It codes for CASSRTVRTNEKLFF.

The chain uses TRBV6-5 and TRBJ1-2; 8 bases are a match to TRBD1. This CDR3 spans 11 amino acids. With 5 bases clipped from V and 8 bases from J, the junction kept 1 base outside the gene matches. In germline, CDR1 is MNHEY, CDR2 SVGAGI. CDR3 coding DNA: TGTGCCAGCAGTCAGGGGGCCGGCTACACCTTC. Protein sequence: CASSQGAGYTF.